This entry concerns a single TCR beta chain. What it binds is unknown. Every participant with HIV received treatment in the United States. This sample was taken from a study of long-term antiretroviral therapy in people with HIV. On the study more broadly: The study's earliest collections predate the 2015 immediate-ART recommendation by about a decade.

General study findings and limits: Blood collection from about 2003 to 2017 possibly occurred under older ART regimens.

V was trimmed by 6 bases and J by 0 bases, leaving 6 bases between them. In germline, CDR1 is MDHEN, CDR2 SYDVKM. The CDR3 has 14 amino acids. Sequencing relied on immunoSEQ assay v3.0, run at survey level. Some clones are missing from TCRdb's copy, which holds only in-frame ones; the method was immunoSEQ multiplex PCR. There are tens of thousands of clones in the sample; more than 90% occur only once, and about 2.6% lies in the top ten. The chain links TRBV28 to TRBJ2-6; D remains ambiguous. The source is a woman in her fifties or sixties with HIV. The material sequenced was unsorted PBMCs, taken 3.7 years after starting antiretroviral therapy. This chain's CDR3 is CASSSNSGANVLTF. CDR3 sequence (DNA): TGTGCCAGCAGCAGCAACTCTGGGGCCAACGTCCTGACTTTC.